This T cell receptor beta chain emerged from a study of T-cell memory formation after mild COVID-19. Whole-study results and caveats: Contracting CD8+ clones were enriched in EMRA, CD4+ mainly in CM and EM.

In this sample, this clonotype turned up a few times. What it recognizes is unknown. TCRdb fed the 5' RACE reads into MiXCR, producing one record per CDR3 protein. Of 540,000 or so distinct CDR3 sequences in the sample, just over 20% were seen once. V lost 4 bases to trimming and J lost 1 base, with 17 bases between them. This CDR3 has 17 residues. Germline V CDR1 and CDR2: SNHLY, FYNNEI. Material: PBMCs or a T cell subset sorted from them (not recorded which). The chain combines TRBV2 with TRBJ2-1, with a tentative D call TRBD1 (5 bases). The receptor was derived from an adult woman who had mild COVID-19 (a few samples of this study predate the infection). Cell type and time point are not known. In DNA, the CDR3 is TGTGCCAGCAGTGTGGCGCAGGGCCTCGGGTCCTACAATGAGCAGTTCTTC. Encoded protein: CASSVAQGLGSYNEQFF.